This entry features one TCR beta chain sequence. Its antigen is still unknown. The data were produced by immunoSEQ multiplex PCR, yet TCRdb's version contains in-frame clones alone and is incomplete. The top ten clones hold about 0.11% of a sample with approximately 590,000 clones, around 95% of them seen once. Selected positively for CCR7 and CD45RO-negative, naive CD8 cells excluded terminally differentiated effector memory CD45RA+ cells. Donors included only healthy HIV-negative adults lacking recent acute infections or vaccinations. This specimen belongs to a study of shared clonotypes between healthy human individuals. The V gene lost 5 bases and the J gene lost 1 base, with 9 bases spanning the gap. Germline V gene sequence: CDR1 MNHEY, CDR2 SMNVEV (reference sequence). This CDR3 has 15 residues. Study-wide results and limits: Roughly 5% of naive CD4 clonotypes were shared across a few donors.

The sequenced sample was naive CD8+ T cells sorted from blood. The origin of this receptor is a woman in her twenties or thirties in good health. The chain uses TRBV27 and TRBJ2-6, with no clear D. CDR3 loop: CASSPSLSGANVLTF. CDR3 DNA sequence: TGTGCCAGCAGTCCAAGTTTATCTGGGGCCAACGTCCTGACTTTC.